These 28 T cell receptor beta chains came from one sample sequenced in a study of cytomegalovirus exposure and HLA in healthy donors. The repertoire was sequenced with immunoSEQ multiplex PCR; TCRdb's copy has only in-frame clones and lacks some. This repertoire shows approximately 150,000 clones, roughly 86% found once; its top ten account for less than 3.5%. The sequenced sample consisted of PBMCs. Receptors originate from a man between 18 and 35 years old in good health and CMV-seropositive.

The chain combines TRBV11-2 with TRBJ2-3, with TRBD2 identical over 11 bases. V lost 5 bases, J lost 0 bases, and 7 bases stayed unmatched. The CDR3 loop spans 17 amino acids. Germline assignment: CDR1 SGHAT and CDR2 FQNNGV. CDR3 DNA: TGTGCCAGCAGCATCACGACTAGCGGGGTTAGCACAGATACGCAGTATTTT. Its translation: CASSITTSGVSTDTQYF.

The chain is built from TRBV6-6 and TRBJ2-7; TRBD1 matches at 9 bases. With 6 bases clipped from V and 5 bases from J, the junction kept 11 bases outside the gene matches. The CDR3 has 15 amino acids. Germline V gene sequence: CDR1 MNHNY, CDR2 SVGAGI (reference sequence). The CDR3: CASRPNRDREDEQYF. Here the CDR3 DNA reads TGTGCCAGCAGACCCAACCGGGACAGGGAGGACGAGCAGTACTTC.

The chain links TRBV9 to TRBJ1-2; tentatively, D is TRBD1 (5 bases). Per germline, CDR1 SGDLS and CDR2 YYNGEE. The V end was cut by 6 bases, the J end by 6 bases, with 15 bases between. CDR3 length: 13 residues. This chain's CDR3 is CASTGFQQDGYTF. As DNA, the CDR3 is TGTGCCAGCACAGGGTTTCAGCAAGATGGCTACACCTTC.

This chain uses TRBV29-1 with TRBJ2-2, with D maybe TRBD1 (5 bases). This CDR3 comprises 12 residues. Germline CDR1 SQVTM, CDR2 ANQGSEA. The V and J ends lost 7 bases and 1 base respectively, with 7 bases between them. The CDR3 spells CSATGNTGELFF. In DNA, the CDR3 is TGCAGCGCAACAGGGAACACCGGGGAGCTGTTTTTT.

The chain combines TRBV9 with TRBJ1-2, with 7 nucleotides matching TRBD1. Germline V gene data show CDR1 as SGDLS and CDR2 as YYNGEE. This CDR3 region has 17 residues. Trimming at V came to 3 bases and at J to 4 bases, leaving 15 bases not matched to a gene. In DNA, the CDR3 is TGTGCCAGCAGCGGAGGGGGGACAGACCATGAAAGCTATGGCTACACCTTC. Its protein product is CASSGGGTDHESYGYTF.

CDR3 protein: CASSLLTVGYEQYF. The DNA for the CDR3 is TGTGCCAGCAGTTTATTGACAGTAGGCTACGAGCAGTACTTC. The chain has TRBV28 and TRBJ2-7; weak D call: TRBD1 (5 bases). The V and J ends lost 1 base and 3 bases respectively, with 10 bases between them. Germline V gives CDR1 MDHEN, CDR2 SYDVKM. This CDR3 comprises 14 residues.

The sample holds one count of this clone. The V call is TRBV7-2, the J call TRBJ2-5, with TRBD1 matching over 7 bases. The CDR3 length is 12 residues. Germline CDR1 and CDR2: SGHTA and FQGNSA. V lost 5 bases, J lost 10 bases, and 7 bases stayed unmatched. Here the CDR3 reads CASSARDSRQYF. CDR3 sequence (DNA): TGTGCCAGCAGCGCTCGGGACAGCCGCCAGTACTTC.

This chain uses TRBV28 with TRBJ2-7, with TRBD2 matching 10 bases. The ends lost 5 bases at V and 2 bases at J; junction bases unmatched: 9. This CDR3 spans 16 amino acids. Germline V gives CDR1 MDHEN, CDR2 SYDVKM. The CDR3 is CASSDTGTSVTYEQYF. For the CDR3, the DNA is TGTGCCAGCAGTGATACCGGGACTAGCGTAACCTACGAGCAGTACTTC.

The rearrangement joins TRBV19 to TRBJ2-5; D gene uncertain. Germline V CDR1 and CDR2: LNHDA, SQIVND (reference sequence). The V gene lost 1 base and the J gene lost 5 bases, with 17 bases spanning the gap. The CDR3 consists of 16 residues. The CDR3 sequence is CASSIGRQLSVETQYF. CDR3 nucleotide sequence: TGTGCCAGTAGTATAGGGCGGCAGCTAAGTGTGGAGACCCAGTACTTC.

The genes are TRBV7-3 and TRBJ2-2, with TRBD2 matching over 7 bases. J was trimmed by 0 bases and V by 1 base; bases with no gene match: 8. Germline values: CDR1 SGHTA, CDR2 FQGTGA. This CDR3 has 18 residues. The CDR3 nucleotides are TGTGCCAGCAGCTTAAGGGGAGGGTTCGACCCGAACACCGGGGAGCTGTTTTTT. Translated: CASSLRGGFDPNTGELFF.

V usage is TRBV15 and J usage is TRBJ1-4; D not resolved. The germline V gene encodes CDR1 LNHNV and CDR2 YYDKDF (reference sequence). This CDR3 has 13 amino acids. Between the trimmed V and J ends, which lost 6 bases and 6 bases, there was a span of 11 bases. The CDR3 DNA follows: TGTGCCACCAGGAGGAGGGCTGATGAAAAACTGTTTTTT. Translation gives CATRRRADEKLFF.

The rearrangement uses TRBV19 and TRBJ1-5, with 9 bases matching TRBD1. The germline gives CDR1 LNHDA, CDR2 SQIVND (reference sequence). The CDR3 is 15 residues long. The V and J ends lost 3 bases and 5 bases, in that order; junction bases with no gene match: 5. This CDR3 reads CASSIGTGSYQPQHF. CDR3 nucleotides: TGTGCCAGTAGTATTGGGACAGGGTCGTATCAGCCCCAGCATTTT.

V usage is TRBV7-8 and J usage is TRBJ1-5, with D perhaps matching TRBD1 (5 bases). CDR1 SGHVS and CDR2 FQNEAQ come from the germline V gene. The CDR3 runs 17 residues. The V and J ends lost 5 bases and 0 bases respectively, with 17 bases between them. Here the CDR3 DNA reads TGTGCCAGCAGCCTGGTGGGGGGGAGTACTAGCAATCAGCCCCAGCATTTT. Protein: CASSLVGGSTSNQPQHF.

This clone was seen only once. The CDR3 nucleotides read TGCGCCAGCAGCCCGGACAGCGACACCGGGGAGCTGTTTTTT. This gives the protein CASSPDSDTGELFF. This rearrangement joins TRBV5-1 to TRBJ2-2; D may be TRBD1 (6 bases). V dropped 4 bases and J dropped 3 bases, with 10 bases sitting between them. Germline CDR1 SGHRS, CDR2 YFSETQ. CDR3 length equals 14 residues.

Concerning this clone: Sequence at one end of the junction differs from germline and may be a read error. The rearrangement uses TRBV19 and TRBJ1-1; weak D call: TRBD1 (5 bases). The length of the CDR3 is 12 residues. Looked up from germline, CDR1 is LNHDA and CDR2 is SQIVND (reference sequence). The CDR3 region has the DNA TGTGCCAGTAGTATAGGAGTCAGGGCCACCGACTTT. Encoded protein: CASSIGVRATDF. The whole variable domain, remainder taken from reference TRBV19 and TRBJ1-1, is DGGITQSPKYLFRKEGQNVTLSCEQNLNHDAMYWYRQDPGQGLRLIYYSQIVNDFQKGDIAEGYSVSREKKESFPLTVTSAQKNPTAFYLCASSIGVRATDFGQGTRLTVV.

CDR3 sequence reads: CASSEDLDLKETQYF. DNA of the CDR3: TGTGCCAGCAGTGAAGACCTAGATCTAAAAGAGACCCAGTACTTC. The chain carries TRBV2 and TRBJ2-5; no clear D gene. CDR1 is SNHLY, CDR2 FYNNEI, per germline. The length of the CDR3 is 15 residues. Trimming removed 1 base at V and 3 bases at J, with 12 bases between.

The chain carries TRBV5-1 and TRBJ2-7; no clear D. Germline V gives CDR1 SGHRS, CDR2 YFSETQ. With 0 bases removed from V and 0 bases from J, the gap between germline ends came to 4 bases. The CDR3 has 13 amino acids. In nucleotides, the CDR3 is TGCGCCAGCAGCTTGGACAACTCCTACGAGCAGTACTTC. Amino acids: CASSLDNSYEQYF.

The gene calls are TRBV5-3 and TRBJ2-1, with D perhaps matching TRBD1 (6 bases). TRBV5-3 is noted as an ORF with a role that remains uncertain. Trimming pared 3 bases from V and 6 bases from J, leaving 16 bases between. This CDR3 spans 15 amino acids. DNA for the CDR3: TGTGCCAGAAGCTACGTTATGACAGGAAGCAATGAGCAGTTCTTC. It translates to CARSYVMTGSNEQFF.

The V and J genes are TRBV6-1 and TRBJ1-1, with D perhaps matching TRBD1 (6 bases). V was shortened by 0 bases and J by 0 bases, with 11 bases between the two germline ends. The CDR3 length is 16 residues. Germline CDR1 MNHNS, CDR2 SASEGT. The CDR3: CASSEAWGGLNTEAFF. In DNA, the CDR3 is TGTGCCAGCAGTGAAGCGTGGGGGGGCTTGAACACTGAAGCTTTCTTT.

V is TRBV7-9 and J is TRBJ1-2; 7 nucleotides agree with TRBD1. The CDR3 covers 14 residues. Germline V lookup: CDR1 SEHNR, CDR2 FQNEAQ (reference sequence). Trimming at V came to 5 bases and at J to 3 bases, leaving 6 bases not matched to a gene. In DNA form, the CDR3 reads TGTGCCAGCAGCCAGGGACAGACTTACTATGGCTACACCTTC. Protein: CASSQGQTYYGYTF.

V gene TRBV2 combines with J gene TRBJ2-7; maybe TRBD2 (5 bases). The V gene lost 6 bases and the J gene lost 2 bases, with 17 bases spanning the gap. CDR1 SNHLY and CDR2 FYNNEI come from the germline V gene. This CDR3 has 15 amino acids. CDR3 protein: CASRGAGNPPYEQYF. The CDR3, as DNA: TGTGCCAGCAGGGGCGCCGGGAACCCCCCCTACGAGCAGTACTTC. Combining the CDR3 with reference TRBV2 and TRBJ2-7 gives the whole variable domain EPEVTQTPSHQVTQMGQEVILRCVPISNHLYFYWYRQILGQKVEFLVSFYNNEISEKSEIFDDQFSVERPDGSNFTLKIRSTKLEDSAMYFCASRGAGNPPYEQYFGPGTRLTVT.

The chain recombines TRBV9 with TRBJ2-1, with 12 bases aligning to TRBD2. Per germline, CDR1 SGDLS and CDR2 YYNGEE. The trim removed 7 bases at V and 9 bases at J, leaving 8 bases unmatched. The CDR3 is made up of 14 amino acids. In nucleotides, the CDR3 is TGTGCCAGCGGCCAGACTAGCGGGAGTGGTGAGCAGTTCTTC. Its protein is CASGQTSGSGEQFF.

V and J are TRBV6-5 and TRBJ2-5, with 7 positions matching TRBD1. The V segment lost 4 bases and the J segment 4 bases; nucleotides outside the gene matches: 3. The CDR3 loop spans 13 amino acids. Germline V gene data show CDR1 as MNHEY and CDR2 as SVGAGI. The CDR3 DNA reads TGTGCCAGCAGTTCTCGGGACAGAGAGACCCAGTACTTC. This translates into CASSSRDRETQYF.

This chain uses TRBV5-6 with TRBJ2-7; D unresolved. V lost 1 base and J 2 bases, leaving 7 bases between the germline ends. This CDR3 spans 13 amino acids. CDR1 is SGHDT and CDR2 is YYEEEE in the germline V gene. CDR3 DNA sequence: TGTGCCAGCAGCTTGCGAGAAACCTACGAGCAGTACTTC. Amino acids: CASSLRETYEQYF.

The rearrangement uses TRBV7-9 and TRBJ1-4; TRBD1 matches 10 bases. Per the germline V gene, CDR1 is SEHNR and CDR2 is FQNEAQ (reference sequence). V lost 7 bases and J lost 6; bases outside the gene matches: 5. The CDR3 spans 14 residues. The DNA for the CDR3 is TGTGCCAGCACCTCAGGACAGGGGGATGAAAAACTGTTTTTT. As protein: CASTSGQGDEKLFF.

This chain links TRBV4-3 with TRBJ1-5; tentatively, D is TRBD1 (5 bases). CDR3 length: 13 residues. With 5 bases removed from V and 7 bases from J, the gap between germline ends came to 12 bases. Germline V lookup: CDR1 LGHNA, CDR2 YSLEER. For the CDR3, the DNA is TGCGCCAGCAGCGCAGGGATTTTACAGCCCCAGCATTTT. This translates into CASSAGILQPQHF.

This chain joins TRBV30 and TRBJ1-5; a weak D match, TRBD1 (5 bases). Germline values: CDR1 GTSNPN, CDR2 SVGIG (reference sequence). Trimming cost V 0 bases and J 2 bases, with 8 bases left between them. The CDR3 extends over 14 amino acids. CDR3 region: CAWSVLGRNQPQHF. CDR3 nucleotides: TGTGCCTGGAGTGTGCTGGGGCGCAATCAGCCCCAGCATTTT.

This chain connects TRBV21-1 to TRBJ1-2; the listed D gene, TRBD1, was not tested against the DNA. TRBV21-1 is listed as a pseudogene. There are 15 residues in the CDR3. CDR3 DNA sequence: TGTGCCAGCAGCAGCGCGGGGACAGGAGCCTATGGCTACACCTTC. Its protein is CASSSAGTGAYGYTF.